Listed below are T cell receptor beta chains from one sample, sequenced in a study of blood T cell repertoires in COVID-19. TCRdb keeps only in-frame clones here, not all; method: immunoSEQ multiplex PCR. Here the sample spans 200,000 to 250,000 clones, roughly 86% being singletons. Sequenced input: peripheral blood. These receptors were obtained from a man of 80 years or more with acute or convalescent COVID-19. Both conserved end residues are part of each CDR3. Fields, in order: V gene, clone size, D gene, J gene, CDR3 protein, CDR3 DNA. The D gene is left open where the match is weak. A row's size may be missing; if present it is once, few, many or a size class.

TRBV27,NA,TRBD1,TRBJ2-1,CASSGDSRIYNEQFF,TGTGCCAGCAGTGGGGACAGTCGGATCTACAATGAGCAGTTCTTC
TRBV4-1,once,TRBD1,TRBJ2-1,CASSRGTGRFDEQFF,TGCGCCAGCAGCCGGGGGACAGGGAGATTCGATGAGCAGTTCTTC
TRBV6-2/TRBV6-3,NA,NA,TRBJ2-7,CASTPRLTSYEQYF,TGTGCCAGCACCCCACGTTTGACTAGCTACGAGCAGTACTTC
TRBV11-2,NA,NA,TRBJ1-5,CASSAVSNQPQHF,TGTGCCAGCAGCGCGGTTAGCAATCAGCCCCAGCATTTT
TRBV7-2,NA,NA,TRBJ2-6,CASSLGANVLTF,TGTGCCAGCAGCTTGGGCGCCAACGTCCTGACTTTC
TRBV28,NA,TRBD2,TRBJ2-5,CASRPSSGGAGDPVYF,TGTGCCAGCAGACCCTCTAGCGGGGGCGCCGGAGACCCAGTGTACTTC
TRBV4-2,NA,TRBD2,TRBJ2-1,CASSRGRSAGARSYNEQFF,TGTGCCAGCAGCCGAGGCCGCTCGGCGGGAGCTAGGTCCTACAATGAGCAGTTCTTC
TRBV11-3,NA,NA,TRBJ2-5,CASSLARETQYF,TGTGCCAGCAGCTTAGCTCGAGAGACCCAGTACTTC
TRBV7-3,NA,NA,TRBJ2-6,CASTPDGSSGANVLTF,TGTGCCAGCACCCCCGACGGGAGCTCTGGGGCCAACGTCCTGACTTTC
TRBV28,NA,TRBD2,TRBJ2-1,CASSLSLAGGTEQFF,TGTGCCAGCAGTTTATCACTAGCGGGAGGAACTGAGCAGTTCTTC
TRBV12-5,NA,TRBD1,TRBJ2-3,CASGLVGSPNQGVTDTQYF,TGTGCTAGTGGTTTGGTAGGGTCACCAAACCAGGGGGTAACAGATACGCAGTATTTT
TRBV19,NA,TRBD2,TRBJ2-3,CASRLAGGLSTDTQYF,TGTGCCAGTAGACTAGCGGGAGGTCTATCGACAGATACGCAGTATTTT
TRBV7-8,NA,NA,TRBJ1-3,CASSLADSSGNTIYF,TGTGCCAGCAGCTTAGCGGACTCCTCTGGAAACACCATATATTTT
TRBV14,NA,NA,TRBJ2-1,CASSQFTSRYNEQFF,TGTGCCAGCAGCCAATTCACTAGTCGATACAATGAGCAGTTCTTC
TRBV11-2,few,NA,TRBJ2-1,CASSLDIRQGYNEQFF,TGTGCCAGCAGCTTAGATATCCGTCAGGGGTACAATGAGCAGTTCTTC
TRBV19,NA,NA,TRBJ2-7,CASSFIWDSQTYEQYF,TGTGCCAGTAGCTTCATATGGGACTCCCAAACCTACGAGCAGTACTTC
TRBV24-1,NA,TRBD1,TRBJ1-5,CAIQGVNNQPQHF,TGTGCCATCCAGGGGGTTAACAATCAGCCCCAGCATTTT